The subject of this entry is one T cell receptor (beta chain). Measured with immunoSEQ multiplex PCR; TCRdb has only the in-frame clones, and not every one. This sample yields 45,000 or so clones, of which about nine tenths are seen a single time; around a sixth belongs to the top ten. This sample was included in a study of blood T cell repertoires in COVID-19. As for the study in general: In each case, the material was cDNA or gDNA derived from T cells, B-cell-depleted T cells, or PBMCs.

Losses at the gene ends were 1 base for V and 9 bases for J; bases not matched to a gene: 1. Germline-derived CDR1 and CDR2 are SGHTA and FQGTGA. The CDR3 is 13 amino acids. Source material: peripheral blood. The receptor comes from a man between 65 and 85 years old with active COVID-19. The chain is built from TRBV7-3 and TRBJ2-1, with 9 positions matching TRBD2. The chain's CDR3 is CASSLNSGGEQFF. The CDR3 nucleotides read TGTGCCAGCAGCTTAAATAGCGGGGGTGAGCAGTTCTTC.